This entry lists 21 T cell receptor beta chains sequenced from one sample in a study of OX40 agonist ivuxolimab in advanced cancers. This table comes from immunoSEQ multiplex PCR, and its TCRdb copy is limited to in-frame clones, with some not included. The data show tens of thousands of clones, 82% seen once. Here the sequenced sample was CD4+ or CD8+ T cells sorted from blood, taken in a trial of the OX40 agonist ivuxolimab. The receptors originated from an adult with an advanced solid tumor such as melanoma, head and neck, liver or kidney cancer.

The chain has TRBV4-3 and TRBJ1-3; possibly TRBD1 for D (6 bases). Germline CDR1 and CDR2: LGHNA and YSLEER. This CDR3 contains 17 residues. The V end was cut by 3 bases, the J end by 0 bases, with 15 bases between. The CDR3 spells CASSQERDTDSGNTIYF. The CDR3 nucleotides read TGCGCCAGCAGCCAGGAACGGGACACCGACTCTGGAAACACCATATATTTT.

This chain uses TRBV5-1 with TRBJ2-2; the D gene could be TRBD1 or TRBD2 (5 bases each). Between the trimmed V and J ends, which lost 4 bases and 6 bases, there was a span of 16 bases. This CDR3 contains 15 residues. CDR1 and CDR2 from the germline V gene are SGHRS and YFSETQ. The CDR3 loop reads CASSPEMGDPGELFF. The CDR3 DNA sequence: TGCGCCAGCAGCCCCGAGATGGGGGACCCCGGGGAGCTGTTTTTT.

The gene calls are TRBV28 and TRBJ2-7, with 11 positions matching TRBD1. Germline V gene data show CDR1 as MDHEN and CDR2 as SYDVKM. CDR3 length: 15 residues. V lost 1 base and J lost 6; bases outside the gene matches: 5. In DNA form, the CDR3 reads TGTGCCAGCAGTTTATTCGGGACAGGGGGGCGCGAGCAGTACTTC. It yields the protein CASSLFGTGGREQYF.

The genes are TRBV29-1 and TRBJ1-3; D call uncertain. The V gene lost 5 bases and the J gene lost 4 bases, with 12 bases spanning the gap. The CDR3 is made up of 13 amino acids. Germline values: CDR1 SQVTM, CDR2 ANQGSEA. The CDR3, as DNA: TGCAGCGTTTCCGACCGTGCCGGAAACACCATATATTTT. It yields the protein CSVSDRAGNTIYF.

This chain links TRBV7-2 with TRBJ2-1; D not certain. The CDR3 covers 14 residues. Deletions cut 4 bases from V and 5 bases from J, with 12 bases between. From germline, CDR1 is SGHTA and CDR2 FQGNSA. The CDR3 is CASSSLGHNNEQFF. The CDR3 DNA follows: TGTGCCAGCAGCTCCCTTGGGCACAACAATGAGCAGTTCTTC.

CDR3 bases: TGTGCCAGTAGTACCGACTGGCAGGGCGAGCAGTACTTC. Residues: CASSTDWQGEQYF. The chain joins TRBV19 to TRBJ2-7, with D tentatively TRBD1 (5 bases). CDR1 LNHDA and CDR2 SQIVND come from the germline V gene (reference sequence). V lost 4 bases and J lost 6, with 13 bases in between. This CDR3 contains 13 residues.

There are a few counts of this clone. V is TRBV5-1 and J is TRBJ1-2; perhaps TRBD1 as D (6 bases). The CDR3 consists of 14 residues. CDR1 and CDR2 from the germline V gene are SGHRS and YFSETQ. The V end lost 0 bases, the J end lost 8 bases, and 14 bases lay between the germline ends. The CDR3 sequence: CASSLDVGAGGYTF. The CDR3, as DNA: TGCGCCAGCAGCTTGGATGTGGGGGCGGGCGGCTACACCTTC.

The chain links TRBV7-2 to TRBJ1-4, with TRBD1 matching over 10 bases. CDR1 and CDR2 (germline): SGHTA, FQGNSA. V trimming: 5 bases; J trimming: 1 base; junction bases outside the gene matches: 4. The CDR3 extends over 16 amino acids. The CDR3 reads CASSTGQGGTNEKLFF. CDR3 nucleotides: TGTGCCAGCAGCACCGGACAGGGGGGAACTAATGAAAAACTGTTTTTT. Full variable domain (missing parts from reference TRBV7-2 and TRBJ1-4): GAGVSQSPSNKVTEKGKDVELRCDPISGHTALYWYRQSLGQGLEFLIYFQGNSAPDKSGLPSDRFSAERTGGSVSTLTIQRTQQEDSAVYLCASSTGQGGTNEKLFFGSGTQLSVL.

The rearrangement joins TRBV6-1 to TRBJ1-4; 10 bases line up with TRBD1. From germline, CDR1 is MNHNS and CDR2 SASEGT. Trimming cost V 4 bases and J 6 bases; bases outside gene matches: 14. This CDR3 contains 18 residues. DNA for the CDR3: TGTGCCAGCAGTGCCAGGGACAGGGGTCCCAACCCGGATGAAAAACTGTTTTTT. Its translation is CASSARDRGPNPDEKLFF.

The chain recombines TRBV7-8 with TRBJ2-7; D remains ambiguous. Per germline, CDR1 SGHVS and CDR2 FQNEAQ. Between the trimmed V and J ends, which lost 1 base and 0 bases, there was a span of 13 bases. The CDR3 consists of 16 residues. The chain's CDR3 is CASSLGGDRSSYEQYF. CDR3 in DNA: TGTGCCAGCAGCTTAGGGGGTGATAGGAGCTCCTACGAGCAGTACTTC.

The chain couples TRBV18 to TRBJ2-6; 9 nucleotides align to TRBD2. The CDR3 length is 17 residues. The junction had 5 bases not matched to a gene; V was cut back by 5 bases and J by 0 bases. The germline CDR1 and CDR2 sequences are KGHSH and LQKENI. The CDR3 coding sequence is TGTGCCAGCTCAGAAGCGGGAGGATACTCTGGGGCCAACGTCCTGACTTTC. Translating gives CASSEAGGYSGANVLTF. Complete variable domain (other parts from reference TRBV18 and TRBJ2-6): NAGVMQNPRHLVRRRGQEARLRCSPMKGHSHVYWYRQLPEEGLKFMVYLQKENIIDESGMPKERFSAEFPKEGPSILRIQQVVRGDSAAYFCASSEAGGYSGANVLTFGAGSRLTVL.

This chain connects TRBV5-4 to TRBJ2-3; 12 bases fit TRBD1. This CDR3 has 16 residues. V shed 3 bases and J 4 bases; nucleotides not matched to a gene: 6. Germline CDR1 reads SGHNT; CDR2 reads YYREEE (reference sequence). The CDR3, as DNA: TGTGCCAGCAGCTCACCGGGACAGGGGGCCGCAGATACGCAGTATTTT. This gives the protein CASSSPGQGAADTQYF.

The DNA of the CDR3 is TGTGCCAGCAGCGTAGCCAGCGGGGTTCAAGAGACCCAGTACTTC. It translates to CASSVASGVQETQYF. The V gene is TRBV9, the J gene TRBJ2-5, with TRBD2 identical over 7 bases. The germline CDR1 and CDR2 sequences are SGDLS and YYNGEE. The junction had 4 bases not matched to a gene; V was cut back by 0 bases and J by 2 bases. This CDR3 has 15 residues.

This clone was seen once. The chain links TRBV7-9 to TRBJ2-5; D not resolved. The CDR3 contains 12 residues. V lost 8 bases, J lost 3 bases, and 10 bases lay in between. CDR1 is SEHNR, CDR2 FQNEAQ, per germline (reference sequence). The CDR3 reads CASLDAEETQYF. The CDR3 DNA follows: TGTGCCAGCCTTGACGCGGAAGAGACCCAGTACTTC.

The J gene is TRBJ2-5, the V gene TRBV13, with D hard to call. CDR1 and CDR2 (germline): PRHDT, FYEKMQ (reference sequence). There are 12 residues in the CDR3. Trimming removed 4 bases from V and 5 bases from J, with 8 bases in between. The CDR3, as DNA: TGTGCCAGCAGCTCTACTGGGGAGACCCAGTACTTC. This gives the protein CASSSTGETQYF. The whole variable domain, remainder taken from reference TRBV13 and TRBJ2-5, is AAGVIQSPRHLIKEKRETATLKCYPIPRHDTVYWYQQGPGQDPQFLISFYEKMQSDKGSIPDRFSAQQFSDYHSELNMSSLELGDSALYFCASSSTGETQYFGPGTRLLVL.

The rearrangement uses TRBV28 and TRBJ2-7; tentatively, D is TRBD2 (5 bases). Trimming cost V 6 bases and J 3 bases, with 18 bases left between them. CDR1 MDHEN and CDR2 SYDVKM come from the germline V gene. The CDR3 has 15 residues. The DNA of the CDR3 is TGTGCCAGCAGCTCCGTGGGAGCCCCCCTCTACGAGCAGTACTTC. Its protein is CASSSVGAPLYEQYF.

V usage is TRBV30 and J usage is TRBJ1-6; D not resolved. The CDR3 totals 13 residues. The V and J ends lost 3 bases and 11 bases respectively, with 14 bases between them. Germline V CDR1 and CDR2: GTSNPN, SVGIG (reference sequence). The CDR3 loop reads CAWRSDSFTPLHF. In DNA, the CDR3 is TGTGCCTGGAGGTCAGACTCCTTTACACCCCTCCACTTT.

The rearrangement links TRBV9 to TRBJ2-3; TRBD2 might be the D (6 bases). CDR3 length: 16 amino acids. From germline, CDR1 is SGDLS and CDR2 YYNGEE. V dropped 0 bases and J dropped 2 bases, with 13 bases sitting between them. This CDR3 reads CASSVEAGPYTDTQYF. CDR3 nucleotides: TGTGCCAGCAGCGTAGAGGCGGGGCCCTACACAGATACGCAGTATTTT.

This clone appeared a single time. The CDR3 bases are TGTGCCAGCAGCCAAGATAGAGGCAGTGCCTTAGGTGGCTACACCTTC. The encoded protein is CASSQDRGSALGGYTF. V usage is TRBV4-2 and J usage is TRBJ1-2; D ambiguous. V was pared by 0 bases and J by 7 bases, with 18 bases between. Germline CDR1 is LGHNA and CDR2 is YNFKEQ. The CDR3 has 16 residues.

The gene calls are TRBV5-1 and TRBJ2-1; D ambiguous. This CDR3 has 15 amino acids. V lost 0 bases, J lost 6 bases, and 13 bases lay in between. Germline-derived CDR1 and CDR2 are SGHRS and YFSETQ. CDR3 sequence: CASSLGSHLGNEQFF. CDR3 nucleotide sequence: TGCGCCAGCAGCTTGGGTAGTCATCTGGGCAATGAGCAGTTCTTC.

A single count supports this clone. V and J are TRBV5-1 and TRBJ2-5; D could derive from TRBD1 or TRBD2 (7 bases each). Germline V gives CDR1 SGHRS, CDR2 YFSETQ. This CDR3 is 16 amino acids long. V was clipped by 3 bases and J by 3 bases, with 18 bases between them. The CDR3: CASSSRQGGNKETQYF. CDR3 DNA sequence: TGCGCCAGCAGCTCCAGACAGGGAGGGAACAAAGAGACCCAGTACTTC.